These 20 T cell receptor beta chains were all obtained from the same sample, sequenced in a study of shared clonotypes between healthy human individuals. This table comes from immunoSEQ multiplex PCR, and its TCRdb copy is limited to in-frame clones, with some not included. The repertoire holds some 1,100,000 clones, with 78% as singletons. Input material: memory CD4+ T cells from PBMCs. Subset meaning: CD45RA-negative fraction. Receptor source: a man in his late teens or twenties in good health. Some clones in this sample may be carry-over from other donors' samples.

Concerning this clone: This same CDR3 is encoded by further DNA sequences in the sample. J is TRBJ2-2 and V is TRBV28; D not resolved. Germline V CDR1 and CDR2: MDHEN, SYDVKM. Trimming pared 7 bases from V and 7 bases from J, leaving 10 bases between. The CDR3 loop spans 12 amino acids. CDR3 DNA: TGTGCCAGCACCCCCTGGGGCGGGGAGCTGTTTTTT. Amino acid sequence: CASTPWGGELFF.

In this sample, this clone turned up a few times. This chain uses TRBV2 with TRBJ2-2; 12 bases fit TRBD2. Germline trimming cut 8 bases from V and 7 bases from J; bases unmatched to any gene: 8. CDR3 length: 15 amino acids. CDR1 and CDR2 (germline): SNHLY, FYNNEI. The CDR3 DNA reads TGTGCCAGCCGTCTGACTAGCGGGAGCGGCGGGGAGCTGTTTTTT. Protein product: CASRLTSGSGGELFF.

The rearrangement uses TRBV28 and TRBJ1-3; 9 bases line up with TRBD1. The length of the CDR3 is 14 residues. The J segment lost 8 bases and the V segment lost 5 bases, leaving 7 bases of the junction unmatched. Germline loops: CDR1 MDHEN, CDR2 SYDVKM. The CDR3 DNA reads TGTGCCAGCAGTACTCCCGGGACAGGGTACACCATATATTTT. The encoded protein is CASSTPGTGYTIYF.

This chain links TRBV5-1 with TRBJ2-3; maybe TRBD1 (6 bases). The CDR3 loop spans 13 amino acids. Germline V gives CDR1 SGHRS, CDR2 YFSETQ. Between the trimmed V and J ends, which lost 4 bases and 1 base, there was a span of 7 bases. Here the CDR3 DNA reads TGCGCCAGCAGCAGGACAGGCACAGATACGCAGTATTTT. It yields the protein CASSRTGTDTQYF.

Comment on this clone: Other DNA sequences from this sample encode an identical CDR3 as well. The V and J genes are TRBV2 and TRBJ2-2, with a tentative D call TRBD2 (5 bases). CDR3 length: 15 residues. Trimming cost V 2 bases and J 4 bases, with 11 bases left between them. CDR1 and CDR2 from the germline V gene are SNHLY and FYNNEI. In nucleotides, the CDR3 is TGTGCCAGCAGTGAAAGCGGACGGGGCACCGGGGAGCTGTTTTTT. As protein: CASSESGRGTGELFF.

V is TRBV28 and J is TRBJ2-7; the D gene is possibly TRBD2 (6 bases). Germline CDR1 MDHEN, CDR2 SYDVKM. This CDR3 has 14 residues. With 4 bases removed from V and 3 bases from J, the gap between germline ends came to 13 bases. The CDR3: CASSSPGGVYEQYF. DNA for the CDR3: TGTGCCAGCAGTTCCCCGGGCGGGGTCTACGAGCAGTACTTC.

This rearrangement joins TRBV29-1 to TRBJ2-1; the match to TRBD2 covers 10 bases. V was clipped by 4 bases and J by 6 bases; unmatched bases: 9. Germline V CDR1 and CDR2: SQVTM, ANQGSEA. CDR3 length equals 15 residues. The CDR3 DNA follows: TGCAGCGTTGGGTCACTAGCGGGGACGTTCAATGAGCAGTTCTTC. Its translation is CSVGSLAGTFNEQFF.

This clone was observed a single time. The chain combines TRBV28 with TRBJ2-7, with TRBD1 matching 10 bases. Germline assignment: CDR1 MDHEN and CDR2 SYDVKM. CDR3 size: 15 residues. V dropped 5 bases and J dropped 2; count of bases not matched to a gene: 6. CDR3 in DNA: TGTGCCAGCAGTACGACGACAGGGGGCGCCTACGAGCAGTACTTC. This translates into CASSTTTGGAYEQYF.

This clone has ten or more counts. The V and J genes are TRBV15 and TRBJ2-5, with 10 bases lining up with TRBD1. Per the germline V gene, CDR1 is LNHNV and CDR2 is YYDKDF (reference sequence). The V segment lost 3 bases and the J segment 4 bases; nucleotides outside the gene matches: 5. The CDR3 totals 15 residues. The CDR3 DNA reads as TGTGCCACCAGCAGTCGGGACAGGGGCTCAGAGACCCAGTACTTC. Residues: CATSSRDRGSETQYF. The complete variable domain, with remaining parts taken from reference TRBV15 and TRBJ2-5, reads DAMVIQNPRYQVTQFGKPVTLSCSQTLNHNVMYWYQQKSSQAPKLLFHYYDKDFNNEADTPDNFQSRRPNTSFCFLDIRSPGLGDTAMYLCATSSRDRGSETQYFGPGTRLLVL.

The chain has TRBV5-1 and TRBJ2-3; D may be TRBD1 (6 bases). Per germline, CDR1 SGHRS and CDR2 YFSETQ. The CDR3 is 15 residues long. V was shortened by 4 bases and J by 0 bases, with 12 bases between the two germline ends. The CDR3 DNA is TGCGCCAGCAGCGGCGGACAGCCCAGCACAGATACGCAGTATTTT. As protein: CASSGGQPSTDTQYF.

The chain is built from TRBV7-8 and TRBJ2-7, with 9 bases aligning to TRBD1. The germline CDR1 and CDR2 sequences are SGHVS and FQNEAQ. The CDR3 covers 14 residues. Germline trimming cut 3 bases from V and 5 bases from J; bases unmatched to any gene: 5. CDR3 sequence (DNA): TGTGCCAGCAGCTTCCGGGACAGGGACCACGAGCAGTACTTC. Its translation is CASSFRDRDHEQYF.

CDR3: CASSDVVAGGTEAFF. CDR3 bases: TGTGCCAGCAGTGATGTCGTCGCGGGGGGCACTGAAGCTTTCTTT. The V call is TRBV6-1, the J call TRBJ1-1, with D maybe TRBD1 (5 bases). The CDR3 runs 15 residues. Germline V gives CDR1 MNHNS, CDR2 SASEGT. The ends were cut back, 3 bases at V and 4 bases at J, with 15 bases in the middle.

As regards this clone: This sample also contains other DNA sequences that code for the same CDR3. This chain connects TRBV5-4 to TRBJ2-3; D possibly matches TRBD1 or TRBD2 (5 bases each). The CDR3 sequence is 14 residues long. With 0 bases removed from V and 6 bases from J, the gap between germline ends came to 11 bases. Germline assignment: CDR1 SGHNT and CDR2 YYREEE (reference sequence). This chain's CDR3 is CASSLVQGADTQYF. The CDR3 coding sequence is TGTGCCAGCAGCTTGGTCCAGGGAGCGGATACGCAGTATTTT. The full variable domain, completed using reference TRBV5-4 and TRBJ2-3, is ETGVTQSPTHLIKTRGQQVTLRCSSQSGHNTVSWYQQALGQGPQFIFQYYREEENGRGNFPPRFSGLQFPNYSSELNVNALELDDSALYLCASSLVQGADTQYFGPGTRLTVL.

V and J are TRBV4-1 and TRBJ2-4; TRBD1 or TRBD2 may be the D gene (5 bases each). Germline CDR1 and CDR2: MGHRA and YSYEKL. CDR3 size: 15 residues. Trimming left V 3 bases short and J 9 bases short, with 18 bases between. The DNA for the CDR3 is TGCGCCAGCAGCCATGCCGGGACGGAAGGATCCATTCAGTACTTC. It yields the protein CASSHAGTEGSIQYF.

The CDR3 spells CASSLAGRYNEQFF. CDR3 nucleotides: TGTGCCAGCAGCTTAGCGGGCAGATACAATGAGCAGTTCTTC. The rearrangement links TRBV7-8 to TRBJ2-1, with unresolved D. The V gene's germline CDR1 is SGHVS and CDR2 FQNEAQ. The V and J ends lost 0 bases and 4 bases respectively, with 7 bases between them. This CDR3 region has 14 residues. The complete variable domain, with remaining parts taken from reference TRBV7-8 and TRBJ2-1, reads GAGVSQSPRYKVAKRGQDVALRCDPISGHVSLFWYQQALGQGPEFLTYFQNEAQLDKSGLPSDRFFAERPEGSVSTLKIQRTQQEDSAVYLCASSLAGRYNEQFFGPGTRLTVL.

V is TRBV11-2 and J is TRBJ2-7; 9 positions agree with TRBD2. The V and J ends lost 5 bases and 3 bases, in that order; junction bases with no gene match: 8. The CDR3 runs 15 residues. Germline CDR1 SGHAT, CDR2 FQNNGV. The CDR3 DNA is TGTGCCAGCAGCGGGGGGCTAGCGGGGCTCTACGAGCAGTACTTC. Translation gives CASSGGLAGLYEQYF.

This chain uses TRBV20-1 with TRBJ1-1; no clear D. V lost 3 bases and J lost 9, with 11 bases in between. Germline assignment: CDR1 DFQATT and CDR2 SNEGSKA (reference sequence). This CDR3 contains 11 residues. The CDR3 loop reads CSASIRAQAFF. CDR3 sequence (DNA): TGCAGTGCTAGTATAAGGGCGCAAGCTTTCTTT.

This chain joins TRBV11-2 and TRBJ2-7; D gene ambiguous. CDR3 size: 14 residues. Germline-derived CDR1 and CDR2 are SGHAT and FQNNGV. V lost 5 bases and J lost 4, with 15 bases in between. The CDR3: CASSLTVTGYEQYF. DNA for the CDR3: TGTGCCAGCAGCCTTACGGTCACCGGTTACGAGCAGTACTTC.

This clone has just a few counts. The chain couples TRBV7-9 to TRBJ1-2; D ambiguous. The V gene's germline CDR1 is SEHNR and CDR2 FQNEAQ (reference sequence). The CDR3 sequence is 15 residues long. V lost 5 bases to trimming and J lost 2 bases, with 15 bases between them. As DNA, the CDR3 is TGTGCCAGCAGCCTTGAAGGAGGGAGGAACTATGGCTACACCTTC. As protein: CASSLEGGRNYGYTF.

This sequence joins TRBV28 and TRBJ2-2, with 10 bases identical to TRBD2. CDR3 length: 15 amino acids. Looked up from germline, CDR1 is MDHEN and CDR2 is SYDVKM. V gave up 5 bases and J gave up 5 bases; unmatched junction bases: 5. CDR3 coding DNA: TGTGCCAGCAGTACTCCGGGACTAGCGACCGGGGAGCTGTTTTTT. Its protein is CASSTPGLATGELFF. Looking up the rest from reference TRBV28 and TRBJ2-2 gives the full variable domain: DVKVTQSSRYLVKRTGEKVFLECVQDMDHENMFWYRQDPGLGLRLIYFSYDVKMKEKGDIPEGYSVSREKKERFSLILESASTNQTSMYLCASSTPGLATGELFFGEGSRLTVL.